This T cell receptor (beta chain) was recovered during a study of CD8+ T cells in alopecia areata. This clone showed up just once. Distinct nucleotide sequences in the sample also encode this CDR3. Sorting of PBMCs yielded the CD4+ and CD8+ T cells. Extracted RNA was reverse transcribed into cDNA, the sequencing template. Data came from immunoSEQ multiplex PCR; TCRdb stores just in-frame clones and leaves some out. Counted here are 100,000 to 120,000 clones, approximately 63% occurring once; the ten biggest clones make up around 20%. The CDR3 spans 15 residues. V dropped 1 base and J dropped 0; count of bases not matched to a gene: 1. CDR1 and CDR2 from the germline V gene are SGHAT and FQNNGV.

This sequence originates from a human donor in good health. This rearrangement joins TRBV11-2 to TRBJ2-3; 7 bases are a match to TRBD2. Sequencing input: CD8+ T cells sorted from blood. The DNA for the CDR3 is TGTGCCAGCAGCTTAGTGGGGGGGAGCACAGATACGCAGTATTTT. Translated, it gives CASSLVGGSTDTQYF.